This entry features one T cell receptor (beta chain) sequence. This table comes from immunoSEQ multiplex PCR, and its TCRdb copy is limited to in-frame clones, with some not included. Among about 250,000 clones listed, approximately 90% were seen once. This specimen belongs to a study of blood T cell repertoires in COVID-19. CDR3 size: 15 residues. Germline values: CDR1 MNHEY, CDR2 SVGAGI. Trimming cost V 2 bases and J 9 bases; bases outside gene matches: 11. Cohort 3 recovered donors had two negative PCRs, clearance, or symptom resolution. The sequence derives from a woman aged 18-29 years who had recovered from COVID-19. The genes are TRBV6-5 and TRBJ2-5, with TRBD1 matching over 8 bases. What was sequenced was PBMCs or T cells enriched from blood (not recorded which). The CDR3 nucleotides read TGTGCCAGCAGTTACGGACAGGGAGGTTCCAGGGCCCAGTACTTC. Its translation is CASSYGQGGSRAQYF.